This T cell receptor beta chain was captured in a study of CD8 T cells in ankylosing spondylitis. Study results and limitations: Disease-linked clones reportedly concentrated significantly in matched ankylosing spondylitis synovial fluid. In ankylosing spondylitis blood, a motif of seven to nine highly homologous TCR beta variants appeared characteristic. Certain motif variants had earlier appeared in reactive arthritis synovial fluid and blood.

This clonotype was detected a few times. Its specificity is not known. This CDR3 contains 18 residues. The trim removed 0 bases at V and 1 base at J, leaving 8 bases unmatched. Germline lookup yields CDR1 DFQATT and CDR2 SNEGSKA (reference sequence). One entry per CDR3 protein results from TCRdb running MiXCR on the 5' RACE reads. The sample yields 350,000 to 400,000 distinct CDR3 sequences, 20% to 25% seen once. V and J are TRBV20-1 and TRBJ2-3; 12 bases map to TRBD2. Sequenced: blood, either unsorted or a sorted T cell fraction (not recorded which). The sequence came from a male donor with ankylosing spondylitis or in good health (not recorded which). CDR3 loop: CSARDPGTSGSGTDTQYF. For the CDR3, the DNA is TGCAGTGCTAGAGACCCGGGGACTAGCGGGTCCGGCACAGATACGCAGTATTTT.